This T cell receptor beta chain was captured by sequencing in a study of OX40 agonist ivuxolimab in advanced cancers. Assay used: immunoSEQ multiplex PCR; TCRdb lists only in-frame clones, some missing. The table records fewer than 30,000 clones, 80% to 85% of them present only once. Study conclusions and caveats: Dose levels from 0.1 to 3.0 mg/kg saw CD4+ and CD8+ blood T cells expand clonally by week 6.

As regards this clone: Antigen unknown.

The CDR3 loop spans 11 amino acids. Trimming removed 4 bases at V and 2 bases at J, with 5 bases between. Per germline, CDR1 SQVTM and CDR2 ANQGSEA. The chain uses TRBV29-1 and TRBJ1-2, with a possible D match to TRBD1 (5 bases). The receptor's source is an adult with an advanced solid tumor such as melanoma, head and neck, liver or kidney cancer. The sequenced sample was CD4+ or CD8+ T cells sorted from blood, obtained in a trial of the OX40 agonist ivuxolimab. Written as DNA, the CDR3 is TGCAGCGTTGGACAGAACTATGGCTACACCTTC. Translated: CSVGQNYGYTF.